Below, 30 T cell receptor beta chains from the same sample are listed, as sequenced in a study of blood T cells in healthy people across ages (dated by TCRdb to the mid-2010s). Library creation used 5' RACE. TCRdb names Illumina HiSeq 2500 as the instrument used. A second PCR of roughly 7 to 11 cycles was run with a J-beta primer mix and a sample-barcoded 5' primer. TCRdb passed the public sequencing reads through fastp at Q25 and MiXCR, retaining productive beta sequences. When rows share a CDR3 protein, they turn into one entry using the most common DNA and genes. The sample has about a million distinct CDR3 sequences on record, just over 50% of them singletons. Of the sample, about 20% is held by the ten largest clones. Sequencing used blood. These receptor sequences come from a woman aged 55 to 70 in good health.

The chain combines TRBV6-2 or TRBV6-3 with TRBJ2-7; 7 bases are a match to TRBD2. The CDR3 sequence is 14 residues long. Germline trimming cut 5 bases from V and 7 bases from J; bases unmatched to any gene: 11. Looked up from germline, CDR1 is MNHEY and CDR2 is SVGEGT. The DNA for the CDR3 is TGTGCCAGCAGTCCAGGCGGGAGTCCGAATGAGCAGTACTTC. It yields the protein CASSPGGSPNEQYF.

This clonotype has a handful of counts. The CDR3 spells CASSYGRAGGNEQFF. The CDR3 region has the DNA TGTGCCAGCAGTTACGGCAGGGCTGGGGGCAATGAGCAGTTCTTC. The chain combines TRBV6-5 with TRBJ2-1; tentatively, D is TRBD1 or TRBD2 (5 bases each). The V and J ends lost 2 bases and 6 bases respectively, with 14 bases between them. CDR1 and CDR2 (germline): MNHEY, SVGAGI. The CDR3 is made up of 15 amino acids.

This clonotype has just one count. This chain uses TRBV12-3 or TRBV12-4 with TRBJ2-4, with TRBD2 matching 10 bases. The end of the DNA aligns better with TRBJ2-7, so the J call may be wrong. The CDR3 has 14 amino acids. The CDR3 protein is CASSFSGGTSEQYF. The DNA of the CDR3 is TGTGCCAGCAGTTTTAGCGGGGGGACCTCCGAGCAGTACTTC.

This chain links TRBV27 with TRBJ2-7; D gene ambiguous. The germline gives CDR1 MNHEY, CDR2 SMNVEV (reference sequence). The CDR3 is 14 residues long. V lost 5 bases and J lost 2, with 13 bases in between. The CDR3: CASSRRAMPYEQYF. CDR3 DNA sequence: TGTGCCAGCAGTCGTAGGGCCATGCCCTACGAGCAGTACTTC.

The chain couples TRBV5-5 to TRBJ2-1, with 12 positions matching TRBD2. Germline-derived CDR1 and CDR2 are SGHKS and YYEKEE (reference sequence). This CDR3 contains 14 residues. The J segment lost 6 bases and the V segment lost 7 bases, leaving 5 bases of the junction unmatched. CDR3 DNA: TGTGCCAGCCTAGCGGGAGGGTTTGTCAATGAGCAGTTCTTC. It translates to CASLAGGFVNEQFF.

Points on this clonotype: Germline and junction disagree at one end, which may indicate a read error. This chain joins TRBV7-8 and TRBJ2-5, with a tentative D call TRBD1 (5 bases). The CDR3 runs to 16 residues. Germline assignment: CDR1 SGHVS and CDR2 FQNEAQ. The CDR3 sequence: CAGSLSPSRGGETQYF. DNA of the CDR3: TGTGCCGGCAGCTTATCCCCCTCTAGGGGTGGAGAGACCCAGTACTTC.

As to this clonotype: A much larger clone sits a single nucleotide away, making a read error possible. The CDR3 does not end in the conserved phenylalanine or tryptophan, so this is likely a read error. The chain combines TRBV29-1 with TRBJ2-7; 8 bases are shared with TRBD1. In germline, CDR1 is SQVTM, CDR2 ANQGSEA. CDR3 length equals 11 residues. With V trimmed by 6 bases and J by 4 bases, 2 bases remained unmatched. The CDR3 DNA reads TGCAGCGTGGGGACAGGATACGAGCAGTACTTA. Translation gives CSVGTGYEQYL.

The chain carries TRBV20-1 and TRBJ2-5, with 8 nucleotides matching TRBD2. This CDR3 comprises 16 residues. Germline CDR1 and CDR2: DFQATT and SNEGSKA (reference sequence). Trimming cost V 2 bases and J 2 bases; bases outside gene matches: 10. CDR3 sequence reads: CSARHQKTSVQETQYF. CDR3 nucleotides: TGCAGTGCTAGACACCAGAAGACTAGCGTACAAGAGACCCAGTACTTC.

This clonotype was observed a few times. The rearrangement uses TRBV6-1 and TRBJ2-7, with D maybe TRBD2 (6 bases). With the DNA end fitting TRBJ2-5 better, the J assignment may be wrong. CDR3 length: 14 amino acids. Germline-derived CDR1 and CDR2 are MNHNS and SASEGT. The CDR3 protein is CASTRERVRETQYF. The DNA for the CDR3 is TGTGCCAGCACGCGGGAAAGGGTTAGGGAGACCCAGTACTTC.

This chain connects TRBV12-3 or TRBV12-4 to TRBJ1-6; D gene unclear. The CDR3 runs 14 residues. Trimming took off 6 bases at V and 9 bases at J, with 15 bases between the two ends. For the CDR3, the DNA is TGTGCCAGCAGCCCGGACCGGGCGGGTTCACCCCTCCACTTT. It translates to CASSPDRAGSPLHF.

This clonotype was counted a few times. The chain is built from TRBV20-1 and TRBJ2-7; 13 bases align to TRBD2. The J segment lost 3 bases and the V segment lost 4 bases, leaving 3 bases of the junction unmatched. CDR3 length equals 14 residues. The germline V gene encodes CDR1 DFQATT and CDR2 SNEGSKA (reference sequence). CDR3 nucleotides: TGCAGTGCTACGGGACTAGCGGGGAACTACGAGCAGTACTTC. Encoded protein: CSATGLAGNYEQYF.

This chain connects TRBV7-9 to TRBJ2-7; TRBD1 might be the D (7 bases). The CDR3 is 12 amino acids. Germline assignment: CDR1 SEHNR and CDR2 FQNEAQ (reference sequence). The germline V and J ends were trimmed by 6 bases and 5 bases, with 11 bases remaining between them. The CDR3: CASRGGGHEQYF. The CDR3, as DNA: TGTGCCAGCAGAGGAGGGGGCCACGAGCAGTACTTC.

This clonotype appeared a few times. This chain connects TRBV10-2 to TRBJ1-5; weak D call: TRBD1 (6 bases). The germline gives CDR1 WSHSY, CDR2 SAAADI. The CDR3 has 13 amino acids. Trimming stripped 7 bases from V and 5 bases from J, with 12 bases between. CDR3 in DNA: TGCGCCAGCATGGGCGAGGGGGATCAGCCCCAGCATTTT. Encoded protein: CASMGEGDQPQHF.

CDR3 nucleotide sequence: TGTGCCAGCAGACTAGCGAATATCTACAATGAGCAGTTCTTC. It codes for CASRLANIYNEQFF. V is TRBV12-3 or TRBV12-4 and J is TRBJ2-1, with 7 bases lining up with TRBD2. The trim removed 6 bases at V and 3 bases at J, leaving 5 bases unmatched. This CDR3 region has 14 residues.

This clonotype has more than one count but fewer than ten. The chain employs TRBV7-9 and TRBJ1-5; D unclear. Germline loops: CDR1 SEHNR, CDR2 FQNEAQ (reference sequence). This CDR3 is 9 amino acids long. CDR3 coding DNA: TGTTTCGTCCGAAGGGCCCAGCATTTT. Its protein product is CFVRRAQHF.

The chain joins TRBV5-1 to TRBJ2-7; 7 bases map to TRBD2. V dropped 0 bases and J dropped 5; count of bases not matched to a gene: 5. This CDR3 is 14 amino acids long. Germline values: CDR1 SGHRS, CDR2 YFSETQ. CDR3 bases: TGCGCCAGCAGCTTGGGGCGGGAGACAGACGAGCAGTACTTC. Encoded protein: CASSLGRETDEQYF.

This clonotype has more than one count but fewer than ten. The chain's CDR3 is CSVPTGGADTQYF. CDR3 DNA: TGCAGCGTTCCGACAGGGGGCGCAGATACGCAGTATTTT. V is TRBV29-1 and J is TRBJ2-3; 10 bases agree with TRBD1. Germline loops: CDR1 SQVTM, CDR2 ANQGSEA. V was clipped by 5 bases and J by 4 bases; unmatched bases: 3. The length of the CDR3 is 13 residues.

This sequence joins TRBV25-1 and TRBJ2-1; TRBD2 matches at 7 bases. The CDR3 length is 17 residues. Germline V gives CDR1 MGHDK, CDR2 SYGVNS. J was trimmed by 6 bases and V by 3 bases; bases with no gene match: 14. The CDR3 DNA follows: TGTGCCAGCAGTGACTCGCTGGCGGGAGAAATTTCCAATGAGCAGTTCTTC. It codes for CASSDSLAGEISNEQFF.

The rearrangement uses TRBV13 and TRBJ2-7; maybe TRBD1 (6 bases). This CDR3 region has 15 residues. V lost 4 bases, J lost 0 bases, and 13 bases lay in between. From germline, CDR1 is PRHDT and CDR2 FYEKMQ (reference sequence). This CDR3 reads CASSSHRDTSYEQYF. CDR3 sequence (DNA): TGTGCCAGCAGCTCTCACCGGGACACCTCCTACGAGCAGTACTTC.

The chain carries TRBV5-1 and TRBJ2-4; no firm D call. Germline lookup yields CDR1 SGHRS and CDR2 YFSETQ. This CDR3 region has 12 residues. V was trimmed by 5 bases and J by 9 bases, leaving 12 bases between them. CDR3 region: CASSRPNGIQYF. The DNA of the CDR3 is TGCGCCAGCAGTCGGCCCAACGGCATTCAGTACTTC. Combining the CDR3 with reference TRBV5-1 and TRBJ2-4 gives the whole variable domain KAGVTQTPRYLIKTRGQQVTLSCSPISGHRSVSWYQQTPGQGLQFLFEYFSETQRNKGNFPGRFSGRQFSNSRSEMNVSTLELGDSALYLCASSRPNGIQYFGAGTRLSVL.

This clonotype occurred a few times. The chain couples TRBV29-1 to TRBJ2-7, with D tentatively TRBD2 (7 bases). CDR3 length: 12 amino acids. The germline gives CDR1 SQVTM, CDR2 ANQGSEA. Trimming cost V 7 bases and J 2 bases, with 12 bases left between them. The CDR3 DNA reads as TGCAGCGCCAAAGGGGGGGCCTACGAGCAGTACTTC. Translated: CSAKGGAYEQYF.

In regard to this clonotype: The CDR3 does not end in the conserved phenylalanine or tryptophan, so this is likely a read error. The gene calls are TRBV12-3 or TRBV12-4 and TRBJ2-3, with 7 bases fitting TRBD2. V shed 6 bases, J shed 0 bases, and the junction held 9 bases outside the gene matches. This CDR3 is 16 amino acids long. The CDR3 spells CASSPGRGVSTDTQYS. In DNA form, the CDR3 reads TGTGCCAGCAGCCCAGGGAGGGGAGTTAGCACAGATACGCAGTATTCT.

V and J are TRBV20-1 and TRBJ2-1; D not resolved. Trimming took off 0 bases at V and 8 bases at J, with 5 bases between the two ends. This CDR3 region has 11 residues. Germline CDR1 is DFQATT and CDR2 is SNEGSKA (reference sequence). The CDR3 region has the DNA TGCAGTGCTAGAGAGCCGGATGAGCAGTTCTTC. Its translation is CSAREPDEQFF.

This clonotype has more than one count but fewer than ten. This chain connects TRBV27 to TRBJ2-7, with 10 nucleotides matching TRBD2. The germline V gene has CDR1 MNHEY and CDR2 SMNVEV (reference sequence). The junction had 8 bases not matched to a gene; V was cut back by 8 bases and J by 1 base. The CDR3 runs 15 residues. The CDR3 DNA reads as TGTGCCAGCTCCCGGGGACTAGCGATTTCCTACGAGCAGTACTTC. Amino acid sequence: CASSRGLAISYEQYF.

The chain is built from TRBV20-1 and TRBJ1-1, with D unresolved. The CDR3 covers 14 residues. Germline assignment: CDR1 DFQATT and CDR2 SNEGSKA (reference sequence). Trimming stripped 0 bases from V and 6 bases from J, with 14 bases between. CDR3 protein: CSAREEPGSAEAFF. The CDR3 region has the DNA TGCAGTGCTAGAGAGGAGCCCGGGTCCGCTGAAGCTTTCTTT.

The rearrangement uses TRBV28 and TRBJ2-3; D perhaps matches TRBD2 (6 bases). The V gene's germline CDR1 is MDHEN and CDR2 SYDVKM. Trimming pared 5 bases from V and 1 base from J, leaving 13 bases between. The CDR3 covers 15 residues. The CDR3 here is CASSPWGEGTDTQYF. The CDR3 DNA reads TGTGCCAGCAGTCCATGGGGGGAAGGCACAGATACGCAGTATTTT.

V is TRBV9 and J is TRBJ2-3; TRBD1 might be the D (6 bases). The CDR3 loop spans 14 amino acids. CDR1 and CDR2 from the germline V gene are SGDLS and YYNGEE. Trimming shortened V by 2 bases and J by 3 bases, and 10 bases separated the two germline ends. CDR3 region: CASSVHTGTDTQYF. The CDR3 DNA is TGTGCCAGCAGCGTGCATACAGGGACAGATACGCAGTATTTT. Supplemented by reference TRBV9 and TRBJ2-3, the full variable domain reads DSGVTQTPKHLITATGQRVTLRCSPRSGDLSVYWYQQSLDQGLQFLIQYYNGEERAKGNILERFSAQQFPDLHSELNLSSLELGDSALYFCASSVHTGTDTQYFGPGTRLTVL.

The V gene is TRBV12-3 or TRBV12-4, the J gene TRBJ2-5, with 7 nucleotides matching TRBD1. CDR3 length equals 16 residues. Trimming cost V 2 bases and J 5 bases; bases outside gene matches: 11. The CDR3 bases are TGTGCCAGCAGTTTAAGTGTTTGGCAGGGGGACGAGACCCAGTACTTC. This codes for CASSLSVWQGDETQYF.

Only one count was recorded for this clonotype. This chain uses TRBV10-1 with TRBJ2-4; D not resolved. Deletions cut 0 bases from V and 13 bases from J, with 13 bases between. This CDR3 comprises 13 residues. CDR1 is WNHNN, CDR2 SYGVQD, per germline (reference sequence). The CDR3 bases are TGCGCCAGCAGTGAGTCAATTCCCGGCCTCCAGTACTTC. Protein product: CASSESIPGLQYF.

This clonotype was picked up a small number of times. The chain carries TRBV4-2 and TRBJ2-7; D might be TRBD1 (6 bases). The ends were cut back, 0 bases at V and 2 bases at J, with 17 bases in the middle. Germline V gene lookup returns CDR1 LGHNA and CDR2 YNFKEQ. The CDR3 has 17 amino acids. The CDR3 nucleotides read TGTGCCAGCAGCCAAGATTCCGCCAGGGGAGACGCCTACGAGCAGTACTTC. Translated, it gives CASSQDSARGDAYEQYF.